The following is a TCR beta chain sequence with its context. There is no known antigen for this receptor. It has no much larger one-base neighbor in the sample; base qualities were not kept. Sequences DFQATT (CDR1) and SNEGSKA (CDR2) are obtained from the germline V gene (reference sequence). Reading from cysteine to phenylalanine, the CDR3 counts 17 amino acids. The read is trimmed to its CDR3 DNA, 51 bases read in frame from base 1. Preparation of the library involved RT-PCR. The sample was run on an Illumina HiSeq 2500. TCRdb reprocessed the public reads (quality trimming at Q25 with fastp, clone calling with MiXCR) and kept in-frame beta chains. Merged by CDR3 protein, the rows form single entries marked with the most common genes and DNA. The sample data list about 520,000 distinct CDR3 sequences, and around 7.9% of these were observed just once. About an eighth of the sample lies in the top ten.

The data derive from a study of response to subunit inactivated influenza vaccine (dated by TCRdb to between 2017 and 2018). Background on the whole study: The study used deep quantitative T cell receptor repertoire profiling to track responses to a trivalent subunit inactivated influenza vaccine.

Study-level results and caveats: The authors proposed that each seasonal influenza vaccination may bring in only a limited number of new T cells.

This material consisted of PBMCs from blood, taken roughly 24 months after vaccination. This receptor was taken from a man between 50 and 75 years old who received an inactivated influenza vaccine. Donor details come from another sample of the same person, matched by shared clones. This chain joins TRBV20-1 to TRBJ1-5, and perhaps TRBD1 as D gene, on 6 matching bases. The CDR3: CCARDPGGLRSNQPQHF. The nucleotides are TGCTGCGCTAGAGATCCGGGGGGCCTTAGGAGCAATCAGCCCCAGCATTTT.